This passage covers 24 T cell receptor beta chains from one sample sequenced in a study of cytomegalovirus exposure and HLA in healthy donors. Profiled with immunoSEQ multiplex PCR; TCRdb holds only in-frame clones, not every one. The sample lists roughly 200,000 clones; approximately 84% were seen once. Sequenced: PBMCs. These receptors were taken from a woman under 30 in good health and CMV-seropositive.

J is TRBJ2-6 and V is TRBV28; 10 bases align to TRBD1. CDR3 size: 17 residues. The germline CDR1 and CDR2 sequences are MDHEN and SYDVKM. With V trimmed by 4 bases and J by 1 base, 4 bases remained unmatched. Written as DNA, the CDR3 is TGTGCCAGCAGTTCGACAGGGGGCTTATCTGGGGCCAACGTCCTGACTTTC. Protein product: CASSSTGGLSGANVLTF.

J is TRBJ2-3 and V is TRBV2; TRBD2 agrees at 8 bases. V was clipped by 1 base and J by 4 bases; unmatched bases: 10. In germline, CDR1 is SNHLY, CDR2 FYNNEI. CDR3 length: 17 amino acids. CDR3 protein: CASSEGVAGIGADTQYF. The CDR3 DNA sequence: TGTGCCAGCAGTGAAGGGGTAGCGGGGATCGGCGCAGATACGCAGTATTTT.

The rearrangement uses TRBV5-1 and TRBJ2-2; D is perhaps TRBD1 (5 bases). CDR1 is SGHRS and CDR2 is YFSETQ in the germline V gene. CDR3 size: 15 residues. The ends were cut back, 5 bases at V and 0 bases at J, with 11 bases in the middle. The CDR3 reads CASRGQGANTGELFF. The CDR3 DNA follows: TGCGCCAGCAGGGGGCAGGGCGCGAACACCGGGGAGCTGTTTTTT.

The chain couples TRBV5-1 to TRBJ1-6; D unresolved. Trimming cost V 0 bases and J 9 bases, with 13 bases left between them. Germline V CDR1 and CDR2: SGHRS, YFSETQ. The CDR3 loop spans 15 amino acids. The CDR3 sequence: CASSLGIEVGSPLHF. The CDR3 coding sequence is TGCGCCAGCAGCTTGGGGATTGAGGTTGGTTCACCCCTCCACTTT.

CDR3 protein: CASSIYGGYEQYF. The CDR3 bases are TGTGCCAGTAGTATATACGGGGGATACGAGCAGTACTTC. The genes are TRBV19 and TRBJ2-7, with D possibly being TRBD2 (6 bases). V dropped 2 bases and J dropped 4 bases, with 9 bases sitting between them. CDR3 length: 13 residues. The germline gives CDR1 LNHDA, CDR2 SQIVND (reference sequence). The full variable domain, rest sourced from reference TRBV19 and TRBJ2-7, is DGGITQSPKYLFRKEGQNVTLSCEQNLNHDAMYWYRQDPGQGLRLIYYSQIVNDFQKGDIAEGYSVSREKKESFPLTVTSAQKNPTAFYLCASSIYGGYEQYFGPGTRLTVT.

This clone was seen just once. The rearrangement links TRBV5-1 to TRBJ2-2; 8 bases are a match to TRBD2. Trimming removed 0 bases from V and 0 bases from J; junction bases left unmatched: 4. CDR3 length equals 17 residues. Germline V lookup: CDR1 SGHRS, CDR2 YFSETQ. In nucleotides, the CDR3 is TGCGCCAGCAGCTTGGAACTGCGGGGGGCGAACACCGGGGAGCTGTTTTTT. Its protein is CASSLELRGANTGELFF.

The rearrangement links TRBV7-9 to TRBJ2-1; tentative D call: TRBD1 (5 bases). Germline CDR1 and CDR2: SEHNR and FQNEAQ (reference sequence). The CDR3 covers 15 residues. V lost 1 base, J lost 4 bases, and 11 bases lay in between. The CDR3 reads CASSLGLQGYNEQFF. CDR3 in DNA: TGTGCCAGCAGCTTAGGCCTCCAGGGATACAATGAGCAGTTCTTC.

The chain has TRBV5-1 and TRBJ2-5; tentatively, D is TRBD1 (5 bases). Per the germline V gene, CDR1 is SGHRS and CDR2 is YFSETQ. The CDR3 spans 14 residues. Trimming took 2 bases from V and 0 from J, leaving 8 bases between them. In nucleotides, the CDR3 is TGCGCCAGCAGCTTCTCAGGGTACCAAGAGACCCAGTACTTC. It encodes CASSFSGYQETQYF. Filled out from reference TRBV5-1 and TRBJ2-5, the complete variable domain reads KAGVTQTPRYLIKTRGQQVTLSCSPISGHRSVSWYQQTPGQGLQFLFEYFSETQRNKGNFPGRFSGRQFSNSRSEMNVSTLELGDSALYLCASSFSGYQETQYFGPGTRLLVL.

The CDR3 nucleotides read TGTGCCAGCAGCTTAGAGGGCGGGGGCACCGGGGAGCTGTTTTTT. This translates into CASSLEGGGTGELFF. The chain uses TRBV7-2 and TRBJ2-2; 7 bases line up with TRBD2. The CDR3 loop spans 15 amino acids. Per the germline V gene, CDR1 is SGHTA and CDR2 is FQGNSA. J gave up 4 bases and V 1 base, and 3 bases lay outside the gene matches.

This clone occurred once. This rearrangement joins TRBV19 to TRBJ2-7; 7 bases align to TRBD2. CDR1 LNHDA and CDR2 SQIVND come from the germline V gene (reference sequence). The CDR3 spans 16 residues. Trimming took 2 bases from V and 2 from J; bases not matched to a gene: 9. CDR3 region: CASSIQRGGDAYEQYF. The DNA for the CDR3 is TGTGCCAGTAGTATACAACGCGGGGGTGACGCCTACGAGCAGTACTTC.

The chain links TRBV6-5 to TRBJ2-5; no reliable D call. The germline gives CDR1 MNHEY, CDR2 SVGAGI. V lost 2 bases and J lost 2, with 6 bases in between. This CDR3 has 13 amino acids. The CDR3 is CASSYGGQETQYF. DNA for the CDR3: TGTGCCAGCAGTTACGGCGGACAAGAGACCCAGTACTTC.

The CDR3 spells CASSLGDGTRIGEQFF. CDR3 nucleotide sequence: TGCGCCAGCAGCTTGGGGGACGGGACTAGAATCGGTGAGCAGTTCTTC. The rearrangement uses TRBV5-1 and TRBJ2-1, with 8 bases lining up with TRBD2. Germline values: CDR1 SGHRS, CDR2 YFSETQ. Unmatched junction bases numbered 11, after V lost 0 bases and J lost 9 bases. The CDR3 runs to 16 residues.

The V call is TRBV5-1, the J call TRBJ2-7, with unresolved D. Trimming took off 7 bases at V and 2 bases at J, with 13 bases between the two ends. Germline V gene sequence: CDR1 SGHRS, CDR2 YFSETQ. The CDR3 spans 13 residues. CDR3 bases: TGCGCCAGCTTTTCGACTGATACCTACGAGCAGTACTTC. Translating gives CASFSTDTYEQYF.

The chain combines TRBV7-3 with TRBJ2-1; D call uncertain. The CDR3 extends over 16 amino acids. Germline loops: CDR1 SGHTA, CDR2 FQGTGA. V lost 3 bases and J lost 0, with 12 bases in between. CDR3 protein: CASSFGGTSSYNEQFF. Written as DNA, the CDR3 is TGTGCCAGCAGCTTTGGCGGTACAAGCTCCTACAATGAGCAGTTCTTC.

V is TRBV28 and J is TRBJ1-3, with 7 bases that match TRBD1. Trimming removed 3 bases from V and 8 bases from J; junction bases left unmatched: 10. Germline V gives CDR1 MDHEN, CDR2 SYDVKM. This CDR3 spans 15 amino acids. CDR3 sequence (DNA): TGTGCCAGCAGTTTTCCCCGTCCAGGGGGTGACACCATATATTTT. Translated, it gives CASSFPRPGGDTIYF.

The chain is built from TRBV10-1 and TRBJ2-7, with unresolved D. The CDR3 runs to 13 residues. Between the trimmed V and J ends, which lost 10 bases and 1 base, there was a span of 14 bases. Germline loops: CDR1 WNHNN, CDR2 SYGVQD (reference sequence). The CDR3 nucleotides are TGCGCCACCGATGACTGGGTGTCCTACGAGCAGTACTTC. Protein: CATDDWVSYEQYF.

J is TRBJ1-4 and V is TRBV21-1. TRBV21-1 is described as a pseudogene. This CDR3 contains 13 residues. For the CDR3, the DNA is TGTGCCAGTCCGGCGGGGGGAGGAGAAAAACTGTTTTTT. It translates to CASPAGGGEKLFF.

V is TRBV7-3 and J is TRBJ1-1; 10 bases fit TRBD1. The CDR3 runs 18 residues. Germline trimming cut 5 bases from V and 8 bases from J; bases unmatched to any gene: 20. CDR1 SGHTA and CDR2 FQGTGA come from the germline V gene. CDR3 nucleotide sequence: TGTGCCAGCAGCCCCCATTCCATCGGGACAGGGGACCCTCAAGAAGCTTTCTTT. Its protein product is CASSPHSIGTGDPQEAFF.

The chain is built from TRBV11-3 and TRBJ2-1; TRBD2 agrees at 7 bases. CDR1 and CDR2 (germline): SGHNT, YENEEA. The CDR3 extends over 13 amino acids. V was pared by 5 bases and J by 10 bases, with 8 bases of the junction left unmatched. As DNA, the CDR3 is TGTGCCAGCAGCAAAAGCGGGGCTGAAGAGCAGTTCTTC. Its translation: CASSKSGAEEQFF.

The V call is TRBV6-4, the J call TRBJ1-2; 10 bases are shared with TRBD1. The CDR3 runs to 17 residues. Germline V CDR1 and CDR2: MRHNA, SNTAGT. V lost 4 bases, J lost 4 bases, and 12 bases stayed unmatched. The DNA for the CDR3 is TGTGCCAGCAGTGGAGGACAGGGGGGAGGCGGCGGCTATGGCTACACCTTC. Protein sequence: CASSGGQGGGGGYGYTF.

This clone was seen just once. The chain links TRBV19 to TRBJ1-5; 8 bases align to TRBD1. Germline-derived CDR1 and CDR2 are LNHDA and SQIVND (reference sequence). The V and J ends lost 5 bases and 4 bases, in that order; junction bases with no gene match: 7. The CDR3 extends over 15 amino acids. The CDR3, as DNA: TGTGCCAGTAGTTCGACAGGGGCGCTTAATCAGCCCCAGCATTTT. This sequence encodes CASSSTGALNQPQHF.

This chain connects TRBV5-1 to TRBJ2-2, with 9 bases fitting TRBD1. Germline V CDR1 and CDR2: SGHRS, YFSETQ. CDR3 size: 17 residues. V was clipped by 4 bases and J by 1 base; unmatched bases: 8. The CDR3 is CASSGRTGAQNTGELFF. The CDR3 bases are TGCGCCAGCAGCGGCCGGACAGGGGCTCAGAACACCGGGGAGCTGTTTTTT.

The V gene is TRBV19, the J gene TRBJ1-5; D unresolved. Germline V gene sequence: CDR1 LNHDA, CDR2 SQIVND (reference sequence). This CDR3 has 17 residues. The V end was cut by 7 bases, the J end by 0 bases, with 19 bases between. The DNA for the CDR3 is TGTGCCAGTAATATTGGCGGAAGCGGGAATAGCAATCAGCCCCAGCATTTT. Amino acids: CASNIGGSGNSNQPQHF.

The chain recombines TRBV2 with TRBJ2-7, with D tentatively TRBD2 (6 bases). The CDR3 contains 15 residues. Between the trimmed V and J ends, which lost 6 bases and 3 bases, there was a span of 18 bases. CDR1 is SNHLY, CDR2 FYNNEI, per germline. The CDR3 DNA reads TGTGCCAGCAGAGCGAGTGTTTGGGGGGACTACGAGCAGTACTTC. Translating it yields CASRASVWGDYEQYF. Full variable domain (rest looked up from reference TRBV2 and TRBJ2-7): EPEVTQTPSHQVTQMGQEVILRCVPISNHLYFYWYRQILGQKVEFLVSFYNNEISEKSEIFDDQFSVERPDGSNFTLKIRSTKLEDSAMYFCASRASVWGDYEQYFGPGTRLTVT.